The source of this TCR beta chain is a study of cytomegalovirus exposure and HLA in healthy donors (dated by TCRdb to 2016 to 2017). With respect to the entire study: An earlier analysis of approximately 600 of the donors reported roughly 270 Gb of sequence data and approximately 110 million unique TCR beta sequences from about 179 million T cells. Every discovery cohort repertoire had been produced on one sequencing platform. Roughly 5 DR-DQ haplotypes were handled as single units for association and clustering, since linkage in the cohort was strong. The study aimed to test whether signatures of past pathogen exposure could be identified by cataloging public T cell receptors. The study profiled the T cell repertoires of 666 subjects by immunosequencing and related them to cytomegalovirus serostatus. Of the 398 genotyped donors, approximately 83% fell in the genetic ancestry cluster associated with self-reported Caucasian donors. The number of typed donors differed by locus: roughly 629-640 for A, B, C, DRB1 and DQB1; some 500 for DQA1; approximately 600 for DPA1; and roughly 450 for DPB1. HLA typing included class I and class II loci at four-digit resolution. The later analysis used no new phenotypic data to find candidate immune exposures, relying instead on TCR beta sequences and their occurrence across donors. Donor age, sex, ethnicity and CMV serostatus were compiled together with the repertoire data. To predict cytomegalovirus infection status, the study combined high-throughput TCR immunosequencing, statistical association of individual TCRs with disease status, and machine learning. Along with the roughly 700-subject first cohort, a separate validation cohort of over a hundred different subjects was used. Across around 400 genotyped donors of the cohort, an average of roughly 250,000 unique TCR beta nucleotide sequences per donor were sequenced, and approximately 17% of those sequences were non-productive. An early release that covered fewer than 750 HLA-typed donors contained around 300 gigabases of sequencing data and 65 million to 100 million unique TCR sequences. A later genetic analysis used genome-wide SNP genotypes for about three fifths of the roughly 700 donors, treating that subset as a discovery cohort. To decide whether each TCR beta V gene segment behaved as functional or pseudogenic, an earlier analysis of 587 of the donors relied on high-throughput TCR beta sequencing. A later analysis re-examined previously published TCR beta repertoires from hundreds of donors and added high-resolution HLA genotyping to investigate patterns of TCR occurrence. On the study overall, not on this receptor specifically: Broadly in line with IMGT annotations, most TCR beta V segments showed up in productive rearrangements about 87% or about 30% of the time in an earlier analysis of roughly 590 of the donors. The cohort was sequenced for TCR beta chains only, and without alpha or paired-chain data the features that could be detected were limited. In a later analysis, HLA-associated TCR beta chains showed more clonal expansion and lower generation probabilities than non-associated chains that were equally common. The classifier was reported to diagnose cytomegalovirus status with high specificity and sensitivity in both the original and validation cohorts. The authors suggested that the approach could potentially be extended to other disease states and immunological phenotypes. CMV serostatus was the only immune exposure information available for the cohort. The study gave a list of some 150 TCR beta chains associated with cytomegalovirus. At a false discovery rate of 0.05, a later analysis linked 15,000 to 20,000 TCR beta sequences to specific HLA alleles. The presence/absence analyses assumed that sequencing depth was roughly uniform across donors, and that assumption may not be true. Most CMV-associated TCR beta chains appeared to be HLA-restricted in a later analysis, and the HLA associations seemed to be driven largely by CMV exposure. Correlated functional status among segregating V segments might reflect linkage disequilibrium, but an unknown experimental factor could not be ruled out. A later analysis reported that several top co-occurrence clusters appeared linked to parvovirus B19, influenza, CMV and Epstein-Barr virus. Most TCR sequences were seen in very few donors, while some public TCRs were found in many individuals. A further reported finding was that TCR beta sequences accurately predicted the HLA-A and HLA-B alleles for most subjects in the first cohort. A group of highly shared sequence variants was considered likely to be a technical artifact of the sequencing pipeline. An association between a missense DCLRE1C variant and V-gene and J-gene trimming of TCR beta chains was found in a later genetic analysis and replicated in an independent cohort. A few of the identified cytomegalovirus-associated TCR beta chains were confirmed in vitro to be specific for cytomegalovirus antigens. Some IMGT-functional V segments, including TRBV6-2 and TRBV6-3, could not be told apart with the 87-base-pair reads, so those segments were excluded. Because some donors lacked HLA typing at each locus, the association tests relied only on the typed subset. Because counts were too low, about 15 rarely observed V segments, including chromosome 9 orphons, were left out of the earlier analysis of 587 of the donors. When HLA alleles, especially DR and DQ, strongly co-occurred, attributing TCR associations to individual alleles was difficult. According to a later analysis, TCR association rates differed among HLA loci, with DRB1 alleles showing the most associated TCRs and HLA-C alleles showing the fewest. According to a later genetic analysis, donors in an Asian-associated ancestry cluster had fewer N-insertions in productive TCRs than the roughly 670-donor mean.

A word on this clone: Its target antigen remains unknown. The input lacks base qualities; no much larger clone sits a single base away.

Germline trimming amounts to 10 bases on V and 3 bases on J, with 3 as the count of junction bases outside the gene matches. The germline V gene specifies ENHRY as CDR1 and SYGVKD as CDR2. Spanning cysteine to phenylalanine, the CDR3 consists of 13 amino acids. The only DNA kept is the CDR3, 39 bases in frame from the first base. Preparation of the library involved the immunoSEQ multiplex PCR assay. The multiplex PCR relied on a mix of 60 forward primers for TCR Vbeta segments and 13 reverse primers for TCR Jbeta segments. The CDR3 region of rearranged TCR beta genes was amplified from genomic DNA with a multiplex PCR assay. The Illumina HiSeq System was used to sequence the amplified TCR beta libraries as 87-base-pair reads. The study's processing was this. In a later analysis, tens of millions of unique TCR beta chains were counted across the approximately 620 repertoires, and roughly 10 million of these chains were shared by at least two donors. Raw reads were error-corrected and collapsed into unique sequences by a nearest-neighbor algorithm in which closely related sequences were merged to remove PCR and sequencing errors. To assign V, D and J gene segments, CDR3 sequences were aligned to IMGT reference sequences. For a sequence to be retained, a match of at least six nucleotides to both a V gene segment and a J gene segment was required. Rearrangements were called productive when the CDR3 lacked stop codons and stayed in frame with V and J; all others were non-productive. Following IMGT convention, CDR3 was defined as the stretch from the second conserved V-encoded cysteine up to the conserved J-encoded phenylalanine. Sequences without an unambiguous match to a single V gene segment were excluded from the earlier analysis of approximately 600 of the donors. In an earlier analysis of 450 to 750 of the donors, a V segment was called functional when productive rearrangements were above 56.7%, and segregating when the standard deviation between donors exceeded 5%. To diagnose cytomegalovirus status from the catalog of TCR beta chain sequences, a statistical classification framework was built. V and J gene assignment, in a later analysis, came from comparing TCR nucleotide sequences with IMGT/GENE-DB human TR gene sequences. The TCRdist pipeline was used in a later analysis to assign CDR3 sequences and most-parsimonious VDJ recombination scenarios. In a later analysis, every TCR beta chain was defined by the combination of its CDR3 amino acid sequence and its V-gene family, and reads without a unique V-gene family were dropped. As a way to deal with suspected cross-contamination and a sequencing artifact, a later analysis dropped approximately 570 nucleotide sequences that were highly shared and had low generation probability. In a later analysis, a clonal expansion index was calculated for each public chain from normalized within-repertoire ranks of inferred template counts. Generation probabilities in a later analysis came from a VDJ recombination model fitted to out-of-frame rearrangements, and those results were checked against IGoR. Hypergeometric tests were used in a later analysis to score TCR-TCR, TCR-HLA and TCR-CMV co-occurrence, with a repertoire-size bias correction applied to the TCR pairs. In a later analysis, false discovery rates were estimated by permuting HLA or CMV assignments 20 times. In a later analysis, co-occurring TCRs were grouped using DBSCAN, and TCRdist sequence similarity was added for clustering within HLA-allele-positive subsets. Co-occurrence clustering excluded repertoires with fewer than 30,000 or more than 120,000 public chains, plus five with anomalous nucleotide sharing. TCRdb's version of the immuneACCESS table is confined to in-frame rearrangements and falls short of the full clone set. An unresolved V gene accounts for under half of the shortfall where checked; the remainder is of unknown origin. The V and J calls and the clone size are those of that table, but D and trimming were determined from the DNA. Within this sample are about 220,000 clones, with approximately 70% of them counted one time only. The ten most abundant clones make up approximately 1.7% of the sample.

The cohort comprised 550 to 700 healthy bone marrow donors. At the time of sampling, every cohort member was nominally healthy, though immune exposures that went unrecorded were likely present. The donor tested CMV seronegative and was one of the 352 seronegative cohort members. A peripheral blood sample was provided by each donor, and peripheral blood mononuclear cells were used for TCR beta sequencing. The Qiagen DNeasy Blood Extraction Kit was used to extract genomic DNA from the blood cell samples. The receptor's source is a young woman in good health and CMV-seronegative. The chain was built from TRBV10-3 and TRBJ2-3; TRBD2 matches 11 bases in the middle. Source material: PBMCs. The nucleotide sequence is TGTGCCACTAGCGGGGGGCCGACAGATACGCAGTATTTT. It codes for CATSGGPTDTQYF.